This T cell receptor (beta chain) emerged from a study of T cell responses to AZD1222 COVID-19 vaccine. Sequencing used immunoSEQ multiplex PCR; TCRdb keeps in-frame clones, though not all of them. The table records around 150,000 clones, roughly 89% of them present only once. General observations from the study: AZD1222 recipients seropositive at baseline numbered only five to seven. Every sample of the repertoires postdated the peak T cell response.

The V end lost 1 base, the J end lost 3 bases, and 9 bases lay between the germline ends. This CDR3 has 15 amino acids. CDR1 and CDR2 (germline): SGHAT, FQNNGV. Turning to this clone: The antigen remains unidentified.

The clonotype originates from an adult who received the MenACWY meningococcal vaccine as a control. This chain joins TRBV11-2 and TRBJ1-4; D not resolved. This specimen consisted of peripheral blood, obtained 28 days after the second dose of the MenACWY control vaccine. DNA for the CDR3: TGTGCCAGCAGCTTAGTTGGGAGTCCTAATGAAAAACTGTTTTTT. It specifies CASSLVGSPNEKLFF. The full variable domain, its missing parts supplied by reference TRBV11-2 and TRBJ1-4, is EAGVAQSPRYKIIEKRQSVAFWCNPISGHATLYWYQQILGQGPKLLIQFQNNGVVDDSQLPKDRFSAERLKGVDSTLKIQPAKLEDSAVYLCASSLVGSPNEKLFFGSGTQLSVL.